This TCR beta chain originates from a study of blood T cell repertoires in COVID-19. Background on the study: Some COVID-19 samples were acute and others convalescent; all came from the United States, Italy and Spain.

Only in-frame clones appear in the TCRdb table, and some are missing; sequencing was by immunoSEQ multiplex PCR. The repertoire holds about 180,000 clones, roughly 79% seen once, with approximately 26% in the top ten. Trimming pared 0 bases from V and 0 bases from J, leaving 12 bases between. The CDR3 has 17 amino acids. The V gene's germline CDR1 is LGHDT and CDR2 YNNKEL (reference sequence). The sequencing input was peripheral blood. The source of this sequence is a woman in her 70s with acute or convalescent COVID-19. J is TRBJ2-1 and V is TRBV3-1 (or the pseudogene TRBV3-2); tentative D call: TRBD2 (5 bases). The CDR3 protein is CASSQEYSASSYNEQFF. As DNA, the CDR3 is TGTGCCAGCAGCCAAGAATATAGCGCAAGCTCCTACAATGAGCAGTTCTTC.